Presented here are 10 T cell receptor beta chains from one specimen sequenced in a study of beta chain features in type 1 diabetes. Investigators reverse transcribed all isolated RNA, so they sequenced expressed TCRB transcripts. The method was immunoSEQ multiplex PCR; TCRdb's version includes in-frame clones alone and lacks a portion of them. In the table there are under 900,000 clones, roughly 15% of which are singletons. Input material: naive CD4+ T cells from blood. These receptors were obtained from a woman aged 18-29 years in good health.

The gene calls are TRBV15 and TRBJ1-5, with D tentatively TRBD1 (5 bases). Germline CDR1 LNHNV, CDR2 YYDKDF (reference sequence). The CDR3 is 15 amino acids. Trimming removed 1 base at V and 4 bases at J, with 11 bases between. This CDR3 reads CATSRVSGGNQPQHF. The CDR3 nucleotides read TGTGCCACCAGCAGAGTATCTGGGGGTAATCAGCCCCAGCATTTT. Based on the CDR3 plus reference TRBV15 and TRBJ1-5, the full variable domain is DAMVIQNPRYQVTQFGKPVTLSCSQTLNHNVMYWYQQKSSQAPKLLFHYYDKDFNNEADTPDNFQSRRPNTSFCFLDIRSPGLGDTAMYLCATSRVSGGNQPQHFGDGTRLSIL.

This clone has only a few counts. This sequence joins TRBV6-6 and TRBJ1-4, with TRBD1 as a possible D gene (5 bases). V lost 5 bases and J 2 bases, leaving 9 bases between the germline ends. From germline, CDR1 is MNHNY and CDR2 SVGAGI (reference sequence). This CDR3 has 14 residues. The CDR3 sequence is CASSLRQTNEKLFF. CDR3 DNA sequence: TGTGCCAGCAGTCTACGACAGACTAATGAAAAACTGTTTTTT.

This clone was counted between two and nine times. The rearrangement joins TRBV5-4 to TRBJ2-3; D possibly corresponds to TRBD1 (5 bases). Trimming cost V 5 bases and J 2 bases, with 12 bases left between them. Germline CDR1 is SGHNT and CDR2 is YYREEE (reference sequence). The CDR3 totals 14 residues. This chain's CDR3 is CASRRAGNTDTQYF. For the CDR3, the DNA is TGTGCCAGCAGAAGGGCAGGGAACACAGATACGCAGTATTTT.

The V call is TRBV6-6, the J call TRBJ2-7; 8 nucleotides align to TRBD1. Germline V gene data show CDR1 as MNHNY and CDR2 as SVGAGI (reference sequence). V was clipped by 1 base and J by 6 bases; unmatched bases: 8. This CDR3 has 15 amino acids. In DNA, the CDR3 is TGTGCCAGCAGTTACTTGGGACAGGATGAATCCGAGCAGTACTTC. Translating it yields CASSYLGQDESEQYF.

Only a few counts were recorded for this clone. The genes are TRBV29-1 and TRBJ2-3; D gene uncertain. The V and J ends lost 3 bases and 6 bases respectively, with 16 bases between them. Per germline, CDR1 SQVTM and CDR2 ANQGSEA. This CDR3 comprises 14 residues. The CDR3 bases are TGCAGCGTTGATGTCCCGGGTCCACGCGATACGCAGTATTTT. Amino acid sequence: CSVDVPGPRDTQYF.

This chain joins TRBV19 and TRBJ1-5; 7 nucleotides match TRBD1. The J segment lost 3 bases and the V segment lost 4 bases, leaving 12 bases of the junction unmatched. The CDR3 is made up of 17 amino acids. In germline, CDR1 is LNHDA, CDR2 SQIVND (reference sequence). The CDR3 bases are TGTGCCAGTAGTAGTGGACAGGCCTTGTTGTACAATCAGCCCCAGCATTTT. Translation gives CASSSGQALLYNQPQHF.

This clone was recorded a few times. This chain uses TRBV6-1 with TRBJ2-5; 11 positions agree with TRBD2. From germline, CDR1 is MNHNS and CDR2 SASEGT. The CDR3 runs to 15 residues. The V and J ends lost 7 bases and 3 bases, in that order; junction bases with no gene match: 7. DNA of the CDR3: TGTGCCAGCACCCCTTGGGGACTAGCGGAAGAGACCCAGTACTTC. Its translation is CASTPWGLAEETQYF.

This clone was seen a few times. V usage is TRBV28 and J usage is TRBJ2-1; TRBD1 agrees at 9 bases. Germline V gene lookup returns CDR1 MDHEN and CDR2 SYDVKM. The CDR3 contains 14 residues. V lost 10 bases to trimming and J lost 6 bases; unmatched junction nucleotides: 10. In DNA form, the CDR3 reads TGTGCCACCGCGGGACAGGGTAAGAGCAATGAGCAGTTCTTC. Encoded protein: CATAGQGKSNEQFF.

This clone was observed a few times. The same CDR3 arises from other DNA sequences in this sample as well. The chain links TRBV7-2 to TRBJ2-5; either TRBD1 or TRBD2 may supply D (5 bases each). CDR1 is SGHTA, CDR2 FQGNSA, per germline. The CDR3 runs to 13 residues. V was pared by 3 bases and J by 5 bases, with 10 bases between. CDR3 DNA sequence: TGTGCCAGCAGCTTGGGGGTTGGTGAGACCCAGTACTTC. Its translation is CASSLGVGETQYF.

The chain links TRBV28 to TRBJ2-5, with a tentative D call TRBD1 (5 bases). Trimming took 7 bases from V and 10 from J, leaving 16 bases between them. The CDR3 sequence is 12 residues long. Germline V lookup: CDR1 MDHEN, CDR2 SYDVKM. In DNA form, the CDR3 reads TGTGCCAGCAATTTCGCCGGTACAGGCCAGTACTTC. Amino acids: CASNFAGTGQYF.